One T cell receptor beta chain is described in this entry. Its antigen is not identified. These data are taken from a study of cytomegalovirus exposure and HLA in healthy donors. Study-wide findings and caveats: A link between a missense DCLRE1C variant and TCR beta V- and J-gene trimming emerged from a later analysis.

The PCR contained 60 Vbeta and 13 Jbeta primers. The method was immunoSEQ multiplex PCR; TCRdb's version includes in-frame clones alone and lacks a portion of them. The table lists some 120,000 clones, about three quarters of them singletons. The CDR3 length is 13 residues. The V and J ends lost 8 bases and 2 bases respectively, with 13 bases between them. CDR1 and CDR2 from the germline V gene are MNHEY and SVGAGI. Sequencing input: PBMCs. The J gene is TRBJ2-7, the V gene TRBV6-5; tentatively, D is TRBD2 (5 bases). This sequence originates from a woman aged 40 to 49 in good health and CMV-seropositive. The CDR3 region has the DNA TGTGCCAGCCGGCGGGCTCCGACCTACGAGCAGTACTTC. Translating gives CASRRAPTYEQYF.